This entry features one T cell receptor (beta chain) sequence. Its antigen is unknown. This specimen belongs to a study of blood T cells in healthy people across ages. Overall study findings and caveats: A greater number of naive CD4+ cells and higher diversity distinguished long-lived donors from aged donors. Roughly linear declines in TCR beta diversity per million T cells occurred with age.

The CDR3 extends over 14 amino acids. The V gene's germline CDR1 is DFQATT and CDR2 SNEGSKA (reference sequence). The second PCR ran about 6 to 11 cycles with a sample-barcoded 5' primer and J-beta primers. Each cDNA molecule received a tag from a template-switch adaptor that had 12 random nucleotides. TCRdb re-analysed the 5' RACE reads in MiXCR, keeping a single row per CDR3 protein. The table lists 1.5 million to 2 million distinct CDR3 sequences, around half of them singletons. The source is a woman aged 40 to 49 in good health. Sample: blood. The chain combines TRBV20-1 with TRBJ2-4; tentatively, D is TRBD2 (5 bases). The better agreement between TRBJ2-7 and the DNA end casts doubt on the J call. CDR3 coding DNA: TGCAGTGCTCCCGACTACGGCACGAGCGGCGAGCAGTACTTC. The encoded protein is CSAPDYGTSGEQYF.